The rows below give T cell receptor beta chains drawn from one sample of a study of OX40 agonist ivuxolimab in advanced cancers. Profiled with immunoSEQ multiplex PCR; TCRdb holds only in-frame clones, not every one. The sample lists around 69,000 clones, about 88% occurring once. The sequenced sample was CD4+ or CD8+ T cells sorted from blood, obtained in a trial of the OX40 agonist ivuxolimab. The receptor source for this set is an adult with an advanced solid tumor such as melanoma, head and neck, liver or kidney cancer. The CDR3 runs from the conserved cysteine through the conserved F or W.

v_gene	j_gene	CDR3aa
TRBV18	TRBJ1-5	CASSPLPVNSNQPQHF
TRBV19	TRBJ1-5	CASSTPGKNPNQPQHF
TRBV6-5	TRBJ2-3	CASKQAGGPDTQYF
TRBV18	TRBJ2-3	CASSPGAGADTQYF
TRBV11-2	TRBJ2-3	CASSSRQGTDTQYF
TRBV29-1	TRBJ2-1	CSVGDPFLRDEQFF
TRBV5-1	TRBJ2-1	CASSLGSGTGVYDEQFF
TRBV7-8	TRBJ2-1	CASSLGAGGDEQFF
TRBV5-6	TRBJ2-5	CASSRGRSVETQYF
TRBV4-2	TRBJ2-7	CASSQGISGLAGAGRYEQYF
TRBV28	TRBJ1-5	CASSRTDSNQPQHF
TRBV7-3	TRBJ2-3	CASSLDRNTDTQYF
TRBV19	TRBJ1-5	CASSMTAGQPQHF
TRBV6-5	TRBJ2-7	CASSSTSGRGYEQYF
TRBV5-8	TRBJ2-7	CASSLGEDSLEQYF